This T cell receptor (beta chain) was captured in a study of long-term antiretroviral therapy in people with HIV. The cryopreserved samples used held roughly 0.95-10 million PBMC prior to extraction of DNA. The CDR3 spans 13 residues. V was trimmed by 8 bases and J by 0 bases, leaving 11 bases between them. Germline lookup yields CDR1 MNHEY and CDR2 SMNVEV (reference sequence). Investigators performed immunoSEQ version v3.0 at survey level. Sequenced by immunoSEQ multiplex PCR; TCRdb stores in-frame clones only, minus some. The sample comprises 20,000 to 30,000 clones, approximately 80% of which are singletons, and 5.6% rests with the top ten. As for this clone: What it recognizes is unknown.

Overall study results and limits: Older ART regimens may have been in use when blood was drawn between about 2004 and 2018. ART adherence, viral resistance and therapy changes were undocumented. Controls exceeded HIV repertoires in CDR3 length range.

This clonotype was sampled from a young man with HIV. This sample comprised unsorted PBMCs, obtained 0.7 years before starting antiretroviral therapy. V and J are TRBV27 and TRBJ2-7, with D unresolved. CDR3 sequence (DNA): TGTGCCAGCTCGGGCCACGTCTCCTACGAGCAGTACTTC. Encoded protein: CASSGHVSYEQYF.